The clone carrying this T cell receptor (beta chain) was observed at least ten times. This specimen comes from a study of Graves' ophthalmopathy and Graves' hyperthyroidism. Scientists amplified the TCR beta CDR3 regions from RNA transcripts. HTBI primers were used in a first-round RT-PCR, which preceded a second-round multiplex PCR. TCRdb analysed the multiplex PCR reads with MiXCR anew, one entry per CDR3 protein. The data contain 900,000 to 1,200,000 distinct CDR3 sequences, about 36% of them singletons. Germline CDR1 SGHTA, CDR2 FQGTGA. The length of the CDR3 is 20 residues. The J segment lost 5 bases and the V segment lost 5 bases, leaving 24 bases of the junction unmatched.

Sequenced material: peripheral blood or thyroid tissue (not recorded which). The TCR sequence derives from an adult man with Graves' hyperthyroidism. The chain carries TRBV7-3 and TRBJ2-5, with 9 bases that match TRBD2. The DNA of the CDR3 is TGTGCCAGCAGCCCCTCTCCCAGAGGTAGCGGGAGCCCGCCTAGGGAGACCCAGTACTTC. Its protein is CASSPSPRGSGSPPRETQYF.